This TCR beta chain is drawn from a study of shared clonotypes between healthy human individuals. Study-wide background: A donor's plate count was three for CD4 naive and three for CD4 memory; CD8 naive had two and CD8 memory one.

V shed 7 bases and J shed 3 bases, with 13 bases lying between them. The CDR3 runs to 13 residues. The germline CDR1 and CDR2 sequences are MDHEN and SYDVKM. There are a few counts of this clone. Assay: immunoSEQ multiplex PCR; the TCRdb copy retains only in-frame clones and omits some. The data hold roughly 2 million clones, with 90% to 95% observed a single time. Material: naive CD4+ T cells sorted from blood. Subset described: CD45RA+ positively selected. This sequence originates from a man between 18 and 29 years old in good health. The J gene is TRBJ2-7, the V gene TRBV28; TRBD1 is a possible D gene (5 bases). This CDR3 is CASKLGQNYEQYF. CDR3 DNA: TGTGCCAGCAAACTGGGGCAGAACTACGAGCAGTACTTC.